This is a list of T cell receptor beta chains from one sample in a study of CD8 T cells in Susac syndrome. TCRdb reanalysed the immunoSEQ multiplex PCR reads using MiXCR and keeps one entry per CDR3 protein. The table records some 200,000 distinct CDR3 sequences, roughly 95% of them present only once. Sequencing was carried out using CD4+ T cells from PBMCs. These receptors were taken from a human donor with Susac syndrome. The CDR3 runs from the conserved cysteine through the conserved F or W. D genes are given only for firm matches.

D gene | J gene | V gene | CDR3 DNA | CDR3 protein
NA | TRBJ1-2 | TRBV6-6 | TGTGCCAGCACTCCGGGACCGCCTTCGGGCTACACCTTC | CASTPGPPSGYTF
NA | TRBJ2-4 | TRBV20-1 | TGCAGTGCTAGGTTGACAGCCAAAAACATTCAGTACTTC | CSARLTAKNIQYF
TRBD2 | TRBJ2-5 | TRBV12-3/TRBV12-4 | TGTGCCAGCAGTCTGCGGGGGGGTCCAAAAATTTCACAAGAGACCCAGTACTTC | CASSLRGGPKISQETQYF
NA | TRBJ2-1 | TRBV7-9 | TGTGCCAGCAGCCCCTCCGGCCTCGATGAGCAGTTCTTC | CASSPSGLDEQFF
NA | TRBJ1-1 | TRBV28 | TGTGCCAGCAGTCAGGTGGGGGTCACTGAAGCTTTCTTT | CASSQVGVTEAFF
NA | TRBJ2-4 | TRBV20-1 | TGCAGTGCTAGGTTGGGTAATGACATTCAGTACTTC | CSARLGNDIQYF
NA | TRBJ2-5 | TRBV3-1 | TGTGCCAGCAGAAACCTGACAGTCCAAGAGACCCAGTACTTC | CASRNLTVQETQYF
TRBD2 | TRBJ2-4 | TRBV27 | TGTGCCAGCAGTATATCTAGCGGACTAGCCAAAAACATTCAGTACTTC | CASSISSGLAKNIQYF
NA | TRBJ1-2 | TRBV19 | TGTGCCAGTAGTATTGGTGCCTTCTATGGCTACACCTTC | CASSIGAFYGYTF
NA | TRBJ1-2 | TRBV11-2 | TGTGCCAGCAGCCAAACCGACAGCTCCTATGGCTACACCTTC | CASSQTDSSYGYTF
TRBD1 | TRBJ2-3 | TRBV24-1 | TGTGCCACCAGCGGGACAGCCTTCACAGATACGCAGTATTTT | CATSGTAFTDTQYF
NA | TRBJ1-3 | TRBV12-3/TRBV12-4 | TGTGCCAGCACCTCAACAGGGCGCGAACCCTCTGGAAACACCATATATTTT | CASTSTGREPSGNTIYF